This T cell receptor (beta chain) was found in a study of Ad26.COV2.S vaccination and SARS-CoV-2 variants. The V gene's germline CDR1 is KGHSH and CDR2 LQKENI. Trimming pared 2 bases from V and 0 bases from J, leaving 13 bases between. The CDR3 is made up of 16 amino acids. Treatment meaning: roughly 18 received Ad26.COV2.S at low or high dose, single or two shots; about 5 received placebo; per-sample allocation not given. Samples were taken on day 63 after the first vaccine or placebo injection. Assay used: immunoSEQ multiplex PCR; TCRdb lists only in-frame clones, some missing. The sample consists of hundreds of thousands of clones, roughly 89% of them appearing once.

The receptor was derived from a person aged 18-60 years who received the Ad26.COV2.S COVID-19 vaccine or a placebo. The V gene is TRBV18, the J gene TRBJ1-1; D might be TRBD1 (5 bases). The input for sequencing was peripheral blood, taken in a trial of Ad26.COV2.S vaccine versus placebo. This CDR3 is CASSPNEVGVNTEAFF. The CDR3 DNA sequence: TGTGCCAGCTCACCAAACGAGGTAGGGGTGAACACTGAAGCTTTCTTT.